This passage covers 24 T cell receptor beta chains from one sample sequenced in a study of blood T cell repertoires in COVID-19. Data came from immunoSEQ multiplex PCR; TCRdb stores just in-frame clones and leaves some out. Of about 140,000 clones in the sample, around 86% were seen once. Sample: PBMCs or T cells enriched from blood (not recorded which). All receptors derive from a man aged 60 to 75 who had recovered from COVID-19.

The V and J genes are TRBV7-2 and TRBJ2-1, with 8 positions matching TRBD2. From germline, CDR1 is SGHTA and CDR2 FQGNSA. The CDR3 totals 14 residues. V gave up 6 bases and J gave up 5 bases; unmatched junction bases: 6. CDR3 region: CASRRGTSHNEQFF. The CDR3 DNA reads TGTGCCAGCAGAAGGGGGACTAGTCACAATGAGCAGTTCTTC.

This clone occurred once. This chain links TRBV3-1 (or the pseudogene TRBV3-2) with TRBJ2-5, with 8 nucleotides matching TRBD2. V shed 4 bases, J shed 0 bases, and the junction held 1 base outside the gene matches. CDR1 and CDR2 from the germline V gene are LGHDT and YNNKEL (reference sequence). CDR3 length equals 14 residues. This CDR3 reads CASSPGGNQETQYF. Written as DNA, the CDR3 is TGTGCCAGCAGCCCGGGGGGGAACCAAGAGACCCAGTACTTC.

The rearrangement links TRBV18 to TRBJ1-5; the match to TRBD1 covers 9 bases. The CDR3 consists of 16 residues. Trimming at V came to 2 bases and at J to 1 base, leaving 3 bases not matched to a gene. Germline V CDR1 and CDR2: KGHSH, LQKENI. The CDR3 loop reads CASSPTGTGSNQPQHF. The CDR3 DNA follows: TGTGCCAGCTCACCAACCGGGACAGGGAGCAATCAGCCCCAGCATTTT.

This chain uses TRBV11-2 with TRBJ1-1; D not resolved. There are 15 residues in the CDR3. V was cut by 3 bases and J by 1 base, with 12 bases left in between. Germline V lookup: CDR1 SGHAT, CDR2 FQNNGV. DNA for the CDR3: TGTGCCAGCAGCTTCTTGAGGATATCGAACACTGAAGCTTTCTTT. Translation: CASSFLRISNTEAFF.

This chain uses TRBV4-1 with TRBJ2-1; 9 nucleotides align to TRBD2. The CDR3 is 16 amino acids. CDR1 is MGHRA and CDR2 is YSYEKL in the germline V gene. After removal of 2 bases from V and 8 bases from J, the junction contained 10 bases not matched to a gene. CDR3 bases: TGCGCCAGCAGCCAAAGGCGGGAGGGCGCCTTGGATGAGCAGTTCTTC. Translating gives CASSQRREGALDEQFF.

The V gene is TRBV5-1, the J gene TRBJ2-3, with 8 bases aligning to TRBD2. CDR1 is SGHRS and CDR2 is YFSETQ in the germline V gene. V lost 4 bases and J lost 3; bases outside the gene matches: 7. This CDR3 region has 15 residues. The CDR3, as DNA: TGCGCCAGCAGCAGTACCGGGACTAGAACAGATACGCAGTATTTT. Residues: CASSSTGTRTDTQYF. Full variable domain (missing parts from reference TRBV5-1 and TRBJ2-3): KAGVTQTPRYLIKTRGQQVTLSCSPISGHRSVSWYQQTPGQGLQFLFEYFSETQRNKGNFPGRFSGRQFSNSRSEMNVSTLELGDSALYLCASSSTGTRTDTQYFGPGTRLTVL.

This chain joins TRBV5-5 and TRBJ1-2; no firm D call. V dropped 0 bases and J dropped 2 bases, with 8 bases sitting between them. The CDR3 contains 14 residues. The V gene's germline CDR1 is SGHKS and CDR2 YYEKEE (reference sequence). The CDR3 loop reads CASSLGRGNYGYTF. DNA for the CDR3: TGTGCCAGCAGCTTGGGCCGGGGAAACTATGGCTACACCTTC.

The gene calls are TRBV6-5 and TRBJ1-1; D possibly corresponds to TRBD1 (6 bases). The CDR3 has 14 amino acids. Trimming took 5 bases from V and 1 from J, leaving 11 bases between them. CDR1 MNHEY and CDR2 SVGAGI come from the germline V gene. CDR3 loop: CASSLSDRNTEAFF. DNA for the CDR3: TGTGCCAGCAGTCTCTCGGACAGGAACACTGAAGCTTTCTTT.

The chain employs TRBV5-4 and TRBJ2-5; 8 nucleotides agree with TRBD2. Germline V gives CDR1 SGHNT, CDR2 YYREEE (reference sequence). The CDR3 is 15 amino acids. Trimming at V came to 4 bases and at J to 4 bases, leaving 9 bases not matched to a gene. The CDR3 is CASSQKDLAGETQYF. CDR3 nucleotide sequence: TGTGCCAGCAGCCAGAAGGATCTAGCGGGAGAGACCCAGTACTTC.

In this sample, this clone turned up a few times. This chain uses TRBV19 with TRBJ1-4; TRBD1 matches 9 bases. The J segment lost 6 bases and the V segment lost 5 bases, leaving 7 bases of the junction unmatched. Germline V gene data show CDR1 as LNHDA and CDR2 as SQIVND (reference sequence). The CDR3 contains 15 residues. The CDR3 reads CASSLSGTGYEKLFF. CDR3 DNA sequence: TGTGCCAGTAGTCTATCCGGGACAGGGTATGAAAAACTGTTTTTT.

This clone has more than one count but fewer than ten. The chain links TRBV7-8 to TRBJ2-5; D gene unclear. The V gene lost 5 bases and the J gene lost 8 bases, with 15 bases spanning the gap. The CDR3 is made up of 13 amino acids. Germline V gene data show CDR1 as SGHVS and CDR2 as FQNEAQ. The DNA for the CDR3 is TGTGCCAGCAGCCTCGACTTCAGAGGTACCCAGTACTTC. Amino acids: CASSLDFRGTQYF.

The chain employs TRBV28 and TRBJ2-5; weak D call: TRBD1 (6 bases). V was clipped by 6 bases and J by 4 bases, with 12 bases between them. Per the germline V gene, CDR1 is MDHEN and CDR2 is SYDVKM. The CDR3 totals 13 residues. The CDR3 loop reads CASSSGQRETQYF. The CDR3 DNA is TGTGCCAGCAGCAGCGGACAGCGAGAGACCCAGTACTTC.

V gene TRBV6-5 combines with J gene TRBJ2-6; D perhaps matches TRBD1 (5 bases). V was pared by 7 bases and J by 4 bases, with 14 bases between. This CDR3 is 15 amino acids long. Germline CDR1 is MNHEY and CDR2 is SVGAGI. CDR3 DNA: TGTGCCAGCATCCCTGACAGACGCGGGGCCAACGTCCTGACTTTC. Translating gives CASIPDRRGANVLTF.

J is TRBJ2-7 and V is TRBV9; the match to TRBD1 covers 9 bases. With V trimmed by 3 bases and J by 3 bases, 4 bases remained unmatched. The CDR3 covers 14 residues. Germline CDR1 and CDR2: SGDLS and YYNGEE. CDR3 in DNA: TGTGCCAGCAGCGCGACAGGGGGTGTCTACGAGCAGTACTTC. This codes for CASSATGGVYEQYF.

The rearrangement links TRBV28 to TRBJ1-1; D remains unclear. This CDR3 has 14 amino acids. The V and J ends lost 7 bases and 2 bases respectively, with 14 bases between them. Germline CDR1 MDHEN, CDR2 SYDVKM. The CDR3 coding sequence is TGTGCCAGCACCCCCTTGCAGACAAACACTGAAGCTTTCTTT. Protein sequence: CASTPLQTNTEAFF.

This clone came up once. J is TRBJ1-2 and V is TRBV6-5; possible D gene TRBD1, 5 bases. The CDR3 runs 14 residues. V was clipped by 0 bases and J by 6 bases, with 11 bases between them. Germline V gene sequence: CDR1 MNHEY, CDR2 SVGAGI. The CDR3 loop is CASSYSEGMDGYTF. The CDR3 nucleotides read TGTGCCAGCAGTTACTCGGAGGGGATGGATGGCTACACCTTC.

The chain links TRBV6-5 to TRBJ1-1; TRBD1 is a possible D gene (5 bases). The length of the CDR3 is 13 residues. Between the trimmed V and J ends, which lost 8 bases and 1 base, there was a span of 11 bases. Germline V gives CDR1 MNHEY, CDR2 SVGAGI. The DNA for the CDR3 is TGTGCCAGCGCCGGAGGGGCGAACACTGAAGCTTTCTTT. It specifies CASAGGANTEAFF.

This clone has more than one count but fewer than ten. This chain links TRBV7-9 with TRBJ2-1, with unresolved D. The CDR3 has 14 amino acids. V was clipped by 2 bases and J by 4 bases, with 9 bases between them. Germline V gene lookup returns CDR1 SEHNR and CDR2 FQNEAQ (reference sequence). The CDR3 nucleotides are TGTGCCAGCAGCTTATCAGGATTTTACAATGAGCAGTTCTTC. Protein sequence: CASSLSGFYNEQFF.

J is TRBJ1-1 and V is TRBV6-5; no clear D. Looked up from germline, CDR1 is MNHEY and CDR2 is SVGAGI. The V and J ends lost 9 bases and 5 bases respectively, with 13 bases between them. The CDR3 sequence is 12 residues long. The CDR3 is CASTEGRTEAFF. DNA of the CDR3: TGTGCCAGTACCGAGGGCAGAACTGAAGCTTTCTTT.

This rearrangement joins TRBV2 to TRBJ1-1; TRBD1 matches at 7 bases. CDR1 is SNHLY, CDR2 FYNNEI, per germline. The length of the CDR3 is 13 residues. The trim removed 5 bases at V and 5 bases at J, leaving 5 bases unmatched. The CDR3 loop is CASSPDRVTEAFF. In DNA form, the CDR3 reads TGTGCCAGCAGTCCCGACAGGGTGACTGAAGCTTTCTTT. Supplemented by reference TRBV2 and TRBJ1-1, the full variable domain reads EPEVTQTPSHQVTQMGQEVILRCVPISNHLYFYWYRQILGQKVEFLVSFYNNEISEKSEIFDDQFSVERPDGSNFTLKIRSTKLEDSAMYFCASSPDRVTEAFFGQGTRLTVV.

This chain joins TRBV24-1 and TRBJ1-2; 11 nucleotides match TRBD1. Germline CDR1 and CDR2: KGHDR and SFDVKD. The CDR3 has 14 residues. V was clipped by 5 bases and J by 7 bases; unmatched bases: 5. CDR3 DNA sequence: TGTGCCACCAGTGGCGGACAGGGGGCGATTGGCTACACCTTC. It encodes CATSGGQGAIGYTF.

The chain recombines TRBV3-1 (or the pseudogene TRBV3-2) with TRBJ1-2; D is undetermined. The CDR3 is 14 amino acids. Germline values: CDR1 LGHDT, CDR2 YNNKEL (reference sequence). V lost 0 bases, J lost 4 bases, and 9 bases lay in between. For the CDR3, the DNA is TGTGCCAGCAGCCAAGATATCGGGAGCTATGGCTACACCTTC. Translated: CASSQDIGSYGYTF.

CDR3 sequence (DNA): TGTGCCAGCAGTGCCGTCTCTGGGGCCAACGTCCTGACTTTC. This sequence encodes CASSAVSGANVLTF. The chain carries TRBV2 and TRBJ2-6; D gene uncertain. V gave up 4 bases and J gave up 0 bases, with 4 bases separating them. Germline loops: CDR1 SNHLY, CDR2 FYNNEI. There are 14 residues in the CDR3. The entire variable domain, with the rest obtained from reference TRBV2 and TRBJ2-6, is as follows: EPEVTQTPSHQVTQMGQEVILRCVPISNHLYFYWYRQILGQKVEFLVSFYNNEISEKSEIFDDQFSVERPDGSNFTLKIRSTKLEDSAMYFCASSAVSGANVLTFGAGSRLTVL.

This clone was observed a few times. This chain uses TRBV4-2 with TRBJ2-2; TRBD2 matches 12 bases. With 0 bases clipped from V and 0 bases from J, the junction kept 8 bases outside the gene matches. This CDR3 is built from 20 residues. Germline values: CDR1 LGHNA, CDR2 YNFKEQ. CDR3 amino acids: CASSQDILAGGLTNTGELFF. The CDR3 nucleotides are TGTGCCAGCAGCCAAGATATACTAGCGGGGGGCCTTACGAACACCGGGGAGCTGTTTTTT.